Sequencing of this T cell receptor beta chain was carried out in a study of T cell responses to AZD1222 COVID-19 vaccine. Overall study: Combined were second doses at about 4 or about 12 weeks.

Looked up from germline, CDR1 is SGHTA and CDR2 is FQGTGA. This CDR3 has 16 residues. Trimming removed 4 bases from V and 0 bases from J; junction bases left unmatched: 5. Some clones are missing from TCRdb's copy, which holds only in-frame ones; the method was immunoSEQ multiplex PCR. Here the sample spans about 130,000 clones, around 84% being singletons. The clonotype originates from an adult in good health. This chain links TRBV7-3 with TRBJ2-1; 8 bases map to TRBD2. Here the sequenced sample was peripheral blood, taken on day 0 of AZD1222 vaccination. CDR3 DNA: TGTGCCAGCAGCTACTCCGGGACTAGCTCCTACAATGAGCAGTTCTTC. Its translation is CASSYSGTSSYNEQFF.